These 16 T cell receptor beta chains were sequenced from one sample in a study of T-cell memory formation after mild COVID-19. TCRdb called the 5' RACE reads again in MiXCR, with one record for every CDR3 protein. The sample shows around 200,000 distinct CDR3 sequences, under 12% of them seen only once. The sequencing input was PBMCs or a T cell subset sorted from them (not recorded which). Receptors originate from a man aged 18 to 35 who had mild COVID-19 (a few samples of this study predate the infection). Cell type and time point are not known.

The CDR3 DNA reads TGTGCCAGCTCACCCAGGGACACCCACACTGAAGCTTTCTTT. Translating it yields CASSPRDTHTEAFF. This chain uses TRBV18 with TRBJ1-1; weak D call: TRBD1 (6 bases). The CDR3 is 14 residues long. Trimming removed 3 bases at V and 3 bases at J, with 11 bases between. Per the germline V gene, CDR1 is KGHSH and CDR2 is LQKENI.

The V gene is TRBV20-1, the J gene TRBJ2-5; D is perhaps TRBD2 (7 bases). Germline assignment: CDR1 DFQATT and CDR2 SNEGSKA (reference sequence). The CDR3 sequence is 15 residues long. Trimming took off 8 bases at V and 5 bases at J, with 24 bases between the two ends. CDR3 protein: CSSRLPGGRVETQYF. The CDR3, as DNA: TGCAGTTCCAGACTCCCGGGGGGCCGGGTGGAGACCCAGTACTTC.

The V and J genes are TRBV28 and TRBJ1-2; the D gene is possibly TRBD1 (5 bases). Germline V gene sequence: CDR1 MDHEN, CDR2 SYDVKM. Trimming took 11 bases from V and 3 from J, leaving 13 bases between them. This CDR3 region has 12 residues. Written as DNA, the CDR3 is TGTGCCCTACACAGGTCTCACTATGGCTACACCTTC. Its translation is CALHRSHYGYTF.

This clonotype was picked up a small number of times. The chain joins TRBV7-3 to TRBJ2-2, with D perhaps matching TRBD2 (5 bases). Germline CDR1 is SGHTA and CDR2 is FQGTGA. The CDR3 loop spans 14 amino acids. The V gene lost 1 base and the J gene lost 6 bases, with 9 bases spanning the gap. CDR3 DNA sequence: TGTGCCAGCAGCTTAAGCGCGGGCCCCGGGGAGCTGTTTTTT. Translating gives CASSLSAGPGELFF.

The CDR3 spells CASSLVGGTTYEQYF. DNA of the CDR3: TGTGCCAGCAGCTTAGTTGGAGGGACCACCTACGAGCAGTACTTC. The chain has TRBV7-9 and TRBJ2-7, with TRBD2 as a possible D gene (6 bases). V was cut by 1 base and J by 2 bases, with 12 bases left in between. Germline values: CDR1 SEHNR, CDR2 FQNEAQ (reference sequence). This CDR3 spans 15 amino acids.

The sample holds a few counts of this clonotype. V usage is TRBV5-1 and J usage is TRBJ1-1; perhaps TRBD1 as D (6 bases). Trimming cost V 5 bases and J 5 bases, with 16 bases left between them. Germline-derived CDR1 and CDR2 are SGHRS and YFSETQ. This CDR3 has 14 amino acids. The CDR3 protein is CASSFDFRGTEAFF. CDR3 nucleotides: TGCGCCAGCAGTTTTGATTTCAGGGGTACTGAAGCTTTCTTT.

This clonotype was detected a few times. V usage is TRBV7-2 and J usage is TRBJ2-5; 9 bases are a match to TRBD2. The CDR3 length is 14 residues. Germline V lookup: CDR1 SGHTA, CDR2 FQGNSA. V trimming: 5 bases; J trimming: 6 bases; junction bases outside the gene matches: 7. The CDR3 bases are TGTGCCAGCAGCCCGGGGACTAGCAAGAAGACCCAGTACTTC. Its translation: CASSPGTSKKTQYF.

This clonotype appeared a few times. The chain employs TRBV15 and TRBJ1-1, with 7 bases lining up with TRBD1. After removal of 3 bases from V and 4 bases from J, the junction contained 2 bases not matched to a gene. The CDR3 covers 13 residues. Looked up from germline, CDR1 is LNHNV and CDR2 is YYDKDF (reference sequence). The CDR3 bases are TGTGCCACCAGCAGTACAGGGGCCACTGAAGCTTTCTTT. It is translated as CATSSTGATEAFF.

This chain connects TRBV7-2 to TRBJ2-5; D call uncertain. Germline CDR1 SGHTA, CDR2 FQGNSA. Between the trimmed V and J ends, which lost 7 bases and 0 bases, there was a span of 12 bases. This CDR3 has 14 amino acids. CDR3 sequence: CASTDRGNQETQYF. CDR3 DNA sequence: TGTGCCAGCACCGACCGTGGAAACCAAGAGACCCAGTACTTC.

The V call is TRBV6-2 or TRBV6-3, the J call TRBJ2-7, with TRBD1 matching 7 bases. The CDR3 contains 15 residues. The junction had 11 bases not matched to a gene; V was cut back by 6 bases and J by 3 bases. Germline assignment: CDR1 MNHEY and CDR2 SVGEGT. CDR3 nucleotide sequence: TGTGCCAGCAGCCCCAGGACAGGCCGTTACTACGAGCAGTACGTC. Translated: CASSPRTGRYYEQYV.

The chain carries TRBV7-8 and TRBJ1-1; D ambiguous. V shed 1 base and J shed 6 bases, with 12 bases lying between them. The CDR3 has 14 residues. Germline CDR1 reads SGHVS; CDR2 reads FQNEAQ. The DNA of the CDR3 is TGTGCCAGCAGCTTAGGCAGGACCCAATCTGAAGCTTTCTTT. Its translation: CASSLGRTQSEAFF.

The rearrangement links TRBV6-1 to TRBJ1-3, with D maybe TRBD1 (6 bases). Germline V gives CDR1 MNHNS, CDR2 SASEGT. The CDR3 contains 18 residues. Trimming removed 2 bases at V and 0 bases at J, with 17 bases between. CDR3 loop: CASSESPGVHYSGNTIYF. CDR3 sequence (DNA): TGTGCCAGCAGTGAAAGCCCAGGGGTGCACTACTCTGGAAACACCATATATTTT.

The V gene is TRBV15, the J gene TRBJ1-2; TRBD1 aligns across 9 bases. CDR1 is LNHNV, CDR2 YYDKDF, per germline (reference sequence). V dropped 0 bases and J dropped 7; count of bases not matched to a gene: 6. The CDR3 runs 15 residues. The CDR3 loop reads CATSRDTTGGSGYTF. The DNA for the CDR3 is TGTGCCACCAGCAGAGACACCACAGGGGGCAGTGGCTACACCTTC.

This clonotype turned up a few times. In DNA, the CDR3 is TGTGCCAGCAGCACTCAGGGGACGGGGCCCTACGAGCAGTACTTC. Protein product: CASSTQGTGPYEQYF. The chain employs TRBV7-9 and TRBJ2-7; a possible D gene is TRBD1 (6 bases). CDR3 size: 15 residues. V was trimmed by 5 bases and J by 2 bases, leaving 16 bases between them. Germline V lookup: CDR1 SEHNR, CDR2 FQNEAQ (reference sequence).

This clonotype was seen a few times. The rearrangement joins TRBV7-6 to TRBJ2-7; 7 bases agree with TRBD1. Trimming at V came to 5 bases and at J to 0 bases, leaving 10 bases not matched to a gene. The CDR3 covers 16 residues. Germline V gene sequence: CDR1 SGHVS, CDR2 FNYEAQ. CDR3 nucleotides: TGTGCCAGCAGCGGCCTCACAGGGGACGGCTCCTACGAGCAGTACTTC. It codes for CASSGLTGDGSYEQYF.

This clonotype was counted only a few times. The rearrangement links TRBV7-6 to TRBJ2-3, with TRBD2 matching over 7 bases. CDR3 length equals 15 residues. The trim removed 2 bases at V and 8 bases at J, leaving 10 bases unmatched. Germline CDR1 is SGHVS and CDR2 is FNYEAQ. The CDR3 protein is CASSLRGASGGTQYF. CDR3 sequence (DNA): TGTGCCAGCAGCTTAAGAGGTGCCTCGGGGGGTACGCAGTATTTT.